Shown below are 26 T cell receptor beta chains from a single sample sequenced in a study of blood T cells in healthy people across ages (dated by TCRdb to the mid-2010s). Library preparation employed 5' RACE. Sequencer: Illumina HiSeq 2500. The second PCR ran for roughly 7 to 12 cycles and used a J-beta primer mix along with a sample-barcoded 5' primer. TCRdb reprocessing: public reads trimmed at Q25 with fastp, clones called with MiXCR, in-frame beta chains kept. Identical CDR3 proteins give one entry, which carries the most common genes and DNA. A total of around 800,000 distinct CDR3 sequences appear in this sample, around 24% of them only once. The ten largest clones take up around 2.9% of the sample. These data also formed part of another study, on T cells of mothers and their children.

The specimen sequenced was blood. Receptors originate from a boy younger than 18 in good health.

This chain uses TRBV7-6 with TRBJ2-3; D unclear. Deletions cut 10 bases from V and 0 bases from J, with 11 bases between. CDR1 and CDR2 (germline): SGHVS, FNYEAQ. The CDR3 covers 13 residues. The CDR3 nucleotides read TGTGCCATCTCGAAGGCGAGCACAGATACGCAGTATTTT. This sequence encodes CAISKASTDTQYF.

This clonotype was detected only a few times. One junction end disagrees with the germline gene, perhaps due to a read error. The V and J genes are TRBV15 and TRBJ2-2, with a weak D call TRBD2 (5 bases). Germline-derived CDR1 and CDR2 are LNHNV and YYDKDF (reference sequence). This CDR3 is built from 14 residues. The CDR3 bases are TGTGCCACCAGCAGTGGACTCGACACTGGGGAGCTGTTTTTT. Amino acids: CATSSGLDTGELFF.

In its sample, this clonotype was seen a few times. The gene calls are TRBV5-1 and TRBJ1-1; no definite D call. Trimming took 0 bases from V and 5 from J, leaving 11 bases between them. The CDR3 totals 14 residues. Germline CDR1 SGHRS, CDR2 YFSETQ. CDR3 coding DNA: TGCGCCAGCAGCTTGGCCTTAAGAGGGACTGAAGCTTTCTTT. This codes for CASSLALRGTEAFF.

CDR3 sequence: CASNPDRTNTEAFF. The DNA of the CDR3 is TGTGCCAGCAACCCGGACAGGACGAACACTGAAGCTTTCTTT. The V gene is TRBV7-3, the J gene TRBJ1-1; 7 bases line up with TRBD1. The junction had 6 bases not matched to a gene; V was cut back by 7 bases and J by 1 base. Per germline, CDR1 SGHTA and CDR2 FQGTGA. The CDR3 is 14 residues long. Filled out from reference TRBV7-3 and TRBJ1-1, the complete variable domain reads GAGVSQTPSNKVTEKGKYVELRCDPISGHTALYWYRQSLGQGPEFLIYFQGTGAADDSGLPNDRFFAVRPEGSVSTLKIQRTERGDSAVYLCASNPDRTNTEAFFGQGTRLTVV.

The chain couples TRBV12-5 to TRBJ2-7, with unresolved D. The V end was cut by 3 bases, the J end by 5 bases, with 14 bases between. The germline CDR1 and CDR2 sequences are LGHNT and FRNRAP. The CDR3 totals 14 residues. CDR3 in amino acids: CASGLPAVGHEQYF. The DNA of the CDR3 is TGTGCTAGTGGTTTACCGGCCGTTGGGCACGAGCAGTACTTC. Looking up the rest from reference TRBV12-5 and TRBJ2-7 gives the full variable domain: DARVTQTPRHKVTEMGQEVTMRCQPILGHNTVFWYRQTMMQGLELLAYFRNRAPLDDSGMPKDRFSAEMPDATLATLKIQPSEPRDSAVYFCASGLPAVGHEQYFGPGTRLTVT.

This rearrangement joins TRBV5-1 to TRBJ1-4, with D perhaps TRBD1 (5 bases). Trimming cost V 5 bases and J 7 bases, with 15 bases left between them. In germline, CDR1 is SGHRS, CDR2 YFSETQ. This CDR3 contains 14 residues. CDR3 region: CASRSVAGSEKLFF. The CDR3 nucleotides read TGCGCCAGCAGATCGGTTGCAGGGAGTGAAAAACTGTTTTTT. The whole variable domain, remainder taken from reference TRBV5-1 and TRBJ1-4, is KAGVTQTPRYLIKTRGQQVTLSCSPISGHRSVSWYQQTPGQGLQFLFEYFSETQRNKGNFPGRFSGRQFSNSRSEMNVSTLELGDSALYLCASRSVAGSEKLFFGSGTQLSVL.

The chain carries TRBV5-1 and TRBJ2-3, with 11 bases identical to TRBD2. V lost 3 bases, J lost 2 bases, and 2 bases stayed unmatched. In germline, CDR1 is SGHRS, CDR2 YFSETQ. The CDR3 covers 15 residues. The CDR3 coding sequence is TGCGCCAGCAGCTCTAGCGGGGGGAACACAGATACGCAGTATTTT. Residues: CASSSSGGNTDTQYF.

A few counts support this clonotype. The CDR3 is CSVIPTGQGPFEQFF. The CDR3 nucleotides read TGCAGCGTTATACCCACGGGACAGGGTCCCTTTGAGCAGTTCTTC. This rearrangement joins TRBV29-1 to TRBJ2-1, with TRBD1 matching 9 bases. In germline, CDR1 is SQVTM, CDR2 ANQGSEA. Trimming removed 5 bases from V and 9 bases from J; junction bases left unmatched: 14. The CDR3 length is 15 residues.

This clonotype was found a few times. The J gene is TRBJ2-3, the V gene TRBV7-3; 13 positions match TRBD2. V lost 5 bases, J lost 0 bases, and 2 bases stayed unmatched. The germline V gene encodes CDR1 SGHTA and CDR2 FQGTGA. The CDR3 loop spans 16 amino acids. CDR3 protein: CASSTTSGGSTDTQYF. The CDR3 nucleotides are TGTGCCAGCAGCACGACTAGCGGGGGGAGCACAGATACGCAGTATTTT.

This clonotype was detected a few times. CDR3 DNA sequence: TGCAGCGTTGCCCTCCCAGCAAACTATGGCTACACCTTC. It specifies CSVALPANYGYTF. The V call is TRBV29-1, the J call TRBJ1-2, with unresolved D. In germline, CDR1 is SQVTM, CDR2 ANQGSEA. This CDR3 region has 13 residues. Trimming left V 4 bases short and J 2 bases short, with 11 bases between.

As regards this clonotype: The conserved closing phenylalanine or tryptophan is absent in this CDR3, likely reflecting a read error. This chain uses TRBV5-1 with TRBJ2-7; possible D gene TRBD1, 6 bases. Deletions cut 4 bases from V and 2 bases from J, with 13 bases between. Germline V gives CDR1 SGHRS, CDR2 YFSETQ. This CDR3 region has 14 residues. CDR3 bases: TGCGCCAGCAGCCAGCGGACAGATACCTACGAGCAGTACCTC. Its protein product is CASSQRTDTYEQYL.

The chain uses TRBV5-1 and TRBJ2-2; TRBD1 aligns across 7 bases. The CDR3 has 17 residues. V lost 2 bases and J lost 0; bases outside the gene matches: 7. Germline values: CDR1 SGHRS, CDR2 YFSETQ. The CDR3 nucleotides read TGCGCCAGCAGCTTAGCGACAGGGAGCTCGAACACCGGGGAGCTGTTTTTT. Protein sequence: CASSLATGSSNTGELFF.

The chain combines TRBV27 with TRBJ1-6, with D possibly matching TRBD1 (5 bases). Germline CDR1 reads MNHEY; CDR2 reads SMNVEV (reference sequence). This CDR3 region has 17 residues. V lost 6 bases and J lost 7, with 22 bases in between. CDR3 region: CASSAGWGGGVNSPLHF. CDR3 DNA: TGTGCCAGCAGCGCGGGATGGGGTGGAGGGGTCAATTCACCCCTCCACTTT.

This clonotype has a handful of counts. The chain has TRBV5-1 and TRBJ2-7; 7 bases fit TRBD2. V trimming: 1 base; J trimming: 3 bases; junction bases outside the gene matches: 4. CDR1 is SGHRS and CDR2 is YFSETQ in the germline V gene. CDR3 size: 14 residues. CDR3 in DNA: TGCGCCAGCAGCTTGTTTGGGAGGGACTACGAGCAGTACTTC. Its protein is CASSLFGRDYEQYF.

This clonotype was detected a few times. The CDR3 spells CASSGRLAGGRPYEQYF. CDR3 sequence (DNA): TGTGCCAGCAGCGGTCGGCTAGCGGGGGGGCGACCCTACGAGCAGTACTTC. The genes are TRBV7-2 and TRBJ2-5; TRBD2 aligns across 12 bases. The J call is uncertain, as TRBJ2-7 better fits the DNA end. The CDR3 runs 17 residues. Germline V gives CDR1 SGHTA, CDR2 FQGNSA.

This clonotype was counted at least ten times. This sequence joins TRBV12-3 or TRBV12-4 and TRBJ2-7; D may be TRBD1 (5 bases). The V gene lost 5 bases and the J gene lost 3 bases, with 20 bases spanning the gap. CDR3 length: 16 amino acids. CDR3 coding DNA: TGTGCCAGCAGTCCCCGGACGCAGGGATCTCTCTACGAGCAGTACTTC. Protein sequence: CASSPRTQGSLYEQYF.

The chain is built from TRBV29-1 and TRBJ1-3; D is uncertain. There are 14 residues in the CDR3. Trimming left V 4 bases short and J 0 bases short, with 10 bases between. From germline, CDR1 is SQVTM and CDR2 ANQGSEA. The CDR3, as DNA: TGCAGCGTTGGTCCCACGTCCTCTGGAAACACCATATATTTT. Translated, it gives CSVGPTSSGNTIYF.

This clonotype showed up just a few times. The chain carries TRBV9 and TRBJ1-3; D is unresolved. Trimming removed 4 bases from V and 0 bases from J, with 11 bases in between. Per germline, CDR1 SGDLS and CDR2 YYNGEE. The CDR3 contains 15 residues. The CDR3 protein is CASSPSSLSGNTIYF. The CDR3 nucleotides read TGTGCCAGCAGCCCATCCTCCCTCTCTGGAAACACCATATATTTT.

This clonotype has more than one count but fewer than ten. The chain has TRBV7-9 and TRBJ1-3; no definite D call. CDR1 is SEHNR and CDR2 is FQNEAQ in the germline V gene (reference sequence). This CDR3 is 17 amino acids long. Deletions cut 5 bases from V and 0 bases from J, with 17 bases between. DNA of the CDR3: TGTGCCAGCAGCCCCCTCGGCGGGCCCAACTCTGGAAACACCATATATTTT. Encoded protein: CASSPLGGPNSGNTIYF.

This clonotype was seen a few times. CDR3 in DNA: TGTGCCAGCAGTTCAAATATCAATGAGCAGTTCTTC. Translation gives CASSSNINEQFF. The chain combines TRBV12-3 or TRBV12-4 with TRBJ2-1; D not resolved. The CDR3 covers 12 residues. The germline V and J ends were trimmed by 4 bases and 6 bases, with 7 bases remaining between them.

The gene calls are TRBV5-1 and TRBJ1-4; 8 nucleotides match TRBD1. V was clipped by 3 bases and J by 8 bases; unmatched bases: 9. The CDR3 totals 15 residues. Germline V gene sequence: CDR1 SGHRS, CDR2 YFSETQ. CDR3 region: CASSWMTGDEEKLFF. CDR3 bases: TGCGCCAGCAGCTGGATGACAGGGGATGAAGAAAAACTGTTTTTT. The whole variable domain, filled in from reference TRBV5-1 and TRBJ1-4, reads KAGVTQTPRYLIKTRGQQVTLSCSPISGHRSVSWYQQTPGQGLQFLFEYFSETQRNKGNFPGRFSGRQFSNSRSEMNVSTLELGDSALYLCASSWMTGDEEKLFFGSGTQLSVL.

This clonotype was observed a handful of times. This sequence joins TRBV9 and TRBJ2-7; D possibly corresponds to TRBD1 (5 bases). CDR3 length: 16 amino acids. Trimming removed 4 bases at V and 2 bases at J, with 19 bases between. Germline V gene sequence: CDR1 SGDLS, CDR2 YYNGEE. CDR3 region: CASSPQLSDRAYEQYF. The CDR3 region has the DNA TGTGCCAGCAGCCCCCAACTGAGTGACAGAGCCTACGAGCAGTACTTC.

V usage is TRBV28 and J usage is TRBJ1-6; D is unclear. V lost 3 bases to trimming and J lost 7 bases, with 10 bases between them. CDR1 is MDHEN, CDR2 SYDVKM, per germline. CDR3 length: 14 residues. CDR3 nucleotides: TGTGCCAGCAGTTTTCGGGCAGCCAATTCACCCCTCCACTTT. Protein sequence: CASSFRAANSPLHF.

The chain recombines TRBV14 with TRBJ1-1; no clear D. V was shortened by 4 bases and J by 5 bases, with 14 bases between the two germline ends. CDR1 is SGHDN and CDR2 is FVKESK in the germline V gene. The CDR3 contains 14 residues. As DNA, the CDR3 is TGTGCCAGCAGCCCAACCCAACTGGGTACTGAAGCTTTCTTT. Translating gives CASSPTQLGTEAFF.

For the CDR3, the DNA is TGTGCCAGCAGCCCCCGGGGAGCCCCCCTGGGGGAGACCCAGTACTTC. Protein product: CASSPRGAPLGETQYF. The chain is built from TRBV12-3 or TRBV12-4 and TRBJ2-5, with D perhaps TRBD2 (5 bases). The ends were cut back, 6 bases at V and 5 bases at J, with 22 bases in the middle. CDR3 length: 16 amino acids.

This clonotype was counted a few times. This rearrangement joins TRBV4-1 to TRBJ2-7, with 10 bases lining up with TRBD2. The J call may be faulty, since TRBJ2-5 better matches the DNA end. The CDR3 length is 16 residues. Germline values: CDR1 MGHRA, CDR2 YSYEKL. The DNA for the CDR3 is TGCGCCAGCAGCCCCCGGTCAGGACTAGCGGAAGAGACCCAGTACTTC. It yields the protein CASSPRSGLAEETQYF.